This is a list of T cell receptor beta chains from one sample in a study of molecular identifiers for immune sequencing clone quantification. TCRdb reprocessed the PCR reads with MiXCR, giving one entry per CDR3 protein. The data contain fewer than 75,000 distinct CDR3 sequences, 15% to 20% of them seen just once; the ten biggest clones take up roughly 1.5%. The specimen was naive CD8+ T cells from blood, with Jurkat cell RNA spiked in. Receptor source: a human donor in good health. Some libraries in this study had Jurkat cell RNA spiked in. Both conserved end residues are part of each CDR3. Each record gives: J gene, clone size, D gene, V gene, CDR3 DNA, CDR3 protein. The D gene is left open where the match is weak. Part of the rows lack a size; the others show once, few, many or a class for expanded clones.

TRBJ2-6 many - TRBV19 TGTGCCAGTACCAGGGATTCGGTAGCTGGGGCCAACGTCCTGACTTTC CASTRDSVAGANVLTF
TRBJ2-5 many TRBD2 TRBV27 TGTGCCAGCAGTCTCCAGGGAGCGGGAGTAGAGACCCAGTACTTC CASSLQGAGVETQYF
TRBJ2-7 few TRBD2 TRBV28 TGTGCCAGCAGTCCGGGCGGGGGGCCGGGGGAGCAGTACTTC CASSPGGGPGEQYF
TRBJ1-1 - - TRBV2 TGTGCCAGCAGTTCGTCGAACACTGAAGCTTTCTTT CASSSSNTEAFF
TRBJ2-1 many TRBD1 TRBV19 TGTGCCAGTAGTACGTCTCGCCGGGACAGCGTGGTCAATGAGCAGTTCTTC CASSTSRRDSVVNEQFF
TRBJ2-7 many TRBD2 TRBV4-2 TGTGCCAGCAGCCAAGATAGCGGGAGGGCGGGTGAGCAGTACTTC CASSQDSGRAGEQYF
TRBJ2-3 few - TRBV11-2 TGTGCCAGCAGCTTAAGGTCTTTTTCAGATACGCAGTATTTT CASSLRSFSDTQYF
TRBJ1-6 many - TRBV25-1 TGTGCCAGCAGTGAATCTCCAAATTCACCCCTCCACTTT CASSESPNSPLHF
TRBJ1-5 many - TRBV7-9 TGTGCCAGCAGCTTAGCGGACAGCTACAATCAGCCCCAGCATTTT CASSLADSYNQPQHF
TRBJ1-5 many - TRBV28 TGTGCCAGCAGTTTATCCGGGACGGACGATCAGCCCCAGCATTTT CASSLSGTDDQPQHF
TRBJ2-4 few TRBD1 TRBV2 TGTGCCAGCAGTGATCTAGACAGGGGGGACATTCAGTACTTC CASSDLDRGDIQYF
TRBJ2-1 many - TRBV7-9 TGTGCCAGCACCAAGAGGGGGGTAGCGGCAAACTCCTACAATGAGCAGTTCTTC CASTKRGVAANSYNEQFF
TRBJ2-3 many TRBD2 TRBV20-1 TGCAGTGCTAGAGGGGTAGCGGGAGGTGGTGTGGCAGATACGCAGTATTTT CSARGVAGGGVADTQYF
TRBJ2-2 few - TRBV3-1 TGTGCCAGCAGCCAAGTGGTTCGAGGGTTGGACACCGGGGAGCTGTTTTTT CASSQVVRGLDTGELFF
TRBJ2-3 many TRBD1 TRBV30 TGTGCCTGGAGTGTCGGGACAGGGTTTGCAGATACGCAGTATTTT CAWSVGTGFADTQYF
TRBJ2-2 many - TRBV20-1 TGCAGTGCTAACCCACAGGACACCGGGGAGCTGTTTTTT CSANPQDTGELFF